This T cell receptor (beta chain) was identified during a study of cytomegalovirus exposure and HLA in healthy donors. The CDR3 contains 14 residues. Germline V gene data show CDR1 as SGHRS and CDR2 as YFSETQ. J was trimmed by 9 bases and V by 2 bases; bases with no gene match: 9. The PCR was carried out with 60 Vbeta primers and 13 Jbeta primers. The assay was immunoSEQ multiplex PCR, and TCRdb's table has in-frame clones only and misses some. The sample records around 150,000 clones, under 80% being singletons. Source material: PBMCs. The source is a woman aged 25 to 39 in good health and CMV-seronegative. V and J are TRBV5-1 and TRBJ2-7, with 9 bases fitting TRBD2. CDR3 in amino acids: CASSFASGALSQYF. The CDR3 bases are TGCGCCAGCAGCTTCGCTAGCGGGGCACTCTCGCAGTACTTC. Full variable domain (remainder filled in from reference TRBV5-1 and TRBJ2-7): KAGVTQTPRYLIKTRGQQVTLSCSPISGHRSVSWYQQTPGQGLQFLFEYFSETQRNKGNFPGRFSGRQFSNSRSEMNVSTLELGDSALYLCASSFASGALSQYFGPGTRLTVT.